Detailed here is one T cell receptor (beta chain). What it recognizes is unknown. Specimens carried about 0.85-10 million cryopreserved PBMC before DNA extraction. The entry originates in a study of long-term antiretroviral therapy in people with HIV. Findings and caveats of the study: Comparison with controls showed narrower CDR3 length ranges in HIV repertoires.

The CDR3 is 13 amino acids. Germline lookup yields CDR1 ENHRY and CDR2 SYGVKD. V lost 6 bases, J lost 0 bases, and 6 bases lay in between. Sequencing relied on immunoSEQ assay v3.0, run at survey level. The method was immunoSEQ multiplex PCR; TCRdb's version includes in-frame clones alone and lacks a portion of them. Of about 26,000 clones listed, around 80% are singletons. This sample comprised unsorted PBMCs, obtained 1.1 years before starting antiretroviral therapy. V and J are TRBV10-3 and TRBJ1-5, with TRBD1 as a possible D gene (6 bases). This clonotype was sampled from a woman between 25 and 40 years old with HIV. The CDR3 DNA is TGTGCCATCAGGGACAGTAGCAATCAGCCCCAGCATTTT. This gives the protein CAIRDSSNQPQHF.